The 23 T cell receptor beta chains below come from one sample, sequenced in a study of blood T cell repertoires in COVID-19. Only in-frame clones appear in the TCRdb table, and some are missing; sequencing was by immunoSEQ multiplex PCR. In the table there are about 280,000 clones, approximately 85% of which are singletons. The sequenced sample was peripheral blood. The receptors originated from a man aged 50-60 years with active or convalescent COVID-19.

The gene calls are TRBV27 and TRBJ2-5; TRBD1 aligns across 8 bases. The germline V gene has CDR1 MNHEY and CDR2 SMNVEV (reference sequence). The CDR3 runs 15 residues. V was clipped by 3 bases and J by 4 bases; unmatched bases: 7. The CDR3 DNA reads TGTGCCAGCAGTTTGACAGGGGCTTTAAGAGAGACCCAGTACTTC. Its translation is CASSLTGALRETQYF.

The rearrangement links TRBV20-1 to TRBJ2-7; 7 bases align to TRBD2. Germline CDR1 reads DFQATT; CDR2 reads SNEGSKA (reference sequence). This CDR3 comprises 14 residues. After removal of 3 bases from V and 2 bases from J, the junction contained 7 bases not matched to a gene. The CDR3 spells CSASGSGYTYEQYF. The CDR3 DNA follows: TGCAGTGCTAGTGGTAGCGGGTATACCTACGAGCAGTACTTC.

The chain uses TRBV6-1 and TRBJ2-7, with TRBD2 matching over 8 bases. With V trimmed by 3 bases and J by 3 bases, 10 bases remained unmatched. CDR3 length: 16 amino acids. Germline V lookup: CDR1 MNHNS, CDR2 SASEGT. Written as DNA, the CDR3 is TGTGCCAGCAGTGAGGGAGCAAGCGGGAGCAGCTACGAGCAGTACTTC. Translating it yields CASSEGASGSSYEQYF.

This clone was observed a handful of times. V is TRBV10-2 and J is TRBJ2-3; a weak D match, TRBD2 (6 bases). V gave up 5 bases and J gave up 2 bases, with 20 bases separating them. Germline assignment: CDR1 WSHSY and CDR2 SAAADI. CDR3 length equals 17 residues. The CDR3 DNA follows: TGCGCCAGCAGTACACCTCTGACCTGGAGGGTCACAGATACGCAGTATTTT. Residues: CASSTPLTWRVTDTQYF.

The chain has TRBV5-1 and TRBJ1-2, with a weak D call TRBD1 (6 bases). V lost 4 bases to trimming and J lost 8 bases, with 15 bases between them. Germline values: CDR1 SGHRS, CDR2 YFSETQ. This CDR3 spans 13 amino acids. The CDR3 region has the DNA TGCGCCAGCAGCCCTACAGGGAGAGAAGGCTACACCTTC. This translates into CASSPTGREGYTF. The full variable domain, in which reference TRBV5-1 and TRBJ1-2 provide the parts outside the CDR3, is KAGVTQTPRYLIKTRGQQVTLSCSPISGHRSVSWYQQTPGQGLQFLFEYFSETQRNKGNFPGRFSGRQFSNSRSEMNVSTLELGDSALYLCASSPTGREGYTFGSGTRLTVV.

The J gene is TRBJ1-2, the V gene TRBV30; 9 bases fit TRBD1. This CDR3 region has 13 residues. Germline V gene sequence: CDR1 GTSNPN, CDR2 SVGIG (reference sequence). Unmatched junction bases numbered 12, after V lost 3 bases and J lost 13 bases. The DNA for the CDR3 is TGTGCCTGGAGGAGGGACGGGACAGGGTTTTTCACCTTC. The encoded protein is CAWRRDGTGFFTF.

This clone appeared a single time. The chain recombines TRBV2 with TRBJ2-5; 7 nucleotides line up with TRBD2. This CDR3 has 14 residues. Germline loops: CDR1 SNHLY, CDR2 FYNNEI. Unmatched junction bases numbered 8, after V lost 2 bases and J lost 8 bases. The CDR3 spells CASSERGRALTQYF. The CDR3 DNA reads TGTGCCAGCAGTGAAAGAGGGAGGGCCCTTACCCAGTACTTC.

There are a few counts of this clone. The chain has TRBV4-3 and TRBJ1-2, with D possibly matching TRBD1 (6 bases). The germline CDR1 and CDR2 sequences are LGHNA and YSLEER. The CDR3 contains 14 residues. Trimming took 4 bases from V and 4 from J, leaving 13 bases between them. CDR3 DNA: TGCGCCAGCAGCCCTGGACAGCCAGTCTATGGCTACACCTTC. Protein sequence: CASSPGQPVYGYTF.

The chain employs TRBV6-1 and TRBJ2-2; the D gene is possibly TRBD2 (6 bases). V gave up 4 bases and J gave up 1 base, with 13 bases separating them. Germline CDR1 MNHNS, CDR2 SASEGT. The CDR3 sequence is 16 residues long. The CDR3 sequence is CASSGQRAGNTGELFF. The CDR3 nucleotides are TGTGCCAGCAGTGGCCAGCGGGCAGGGAACACCGGGGAGCTGTTTTTT.

The chain employs TRBV7-9 and TRBJ2-7, with TRBD2 as a possible D gene (5 bases). This CDR3 contains 14 residues. V gave up 2 bases and J gave up 9 bases, with 17 bases separating them. The germline gives CDR1 SEHNR, CDR2 FQNEAQ (reference sequence). The CDR3 spells CASSLSTWEKGQYF. CDR3 coding DNA: TGTGCCAGCAGCTTATCTACTTGGGAGAAGGGGCAGTACTTC.

The chain uses TRBV9 and TRBJ1-1; D is uncertain. Germline lookup yields CDR1 SGDLS and CDR2 YYNGEE. This CDR3 spans 13 amino acids. Trimming took 3 bases from V and 6 from J, leaving 12 bases between them. The CDR3 DNA reads TGTGCCAGCAGCGCCCTGGAGACGGCTGAAGCTTTCTTT. Residues: CASSALETAEAFF.

The chain uses TRBV5-5 and TRBJ1-4; D is possibly TRBD1 (5 bases). The V gene's germline CDR1 is SGHKS and CDR2 YYEKEE (reference sequence). This CDR3 has 15 residues. Trimming cost V 1 base and J 5 bases, with 12 bases left between them. The CDR3 is CASSLFGGGNEKLFF. CDR3 bases: TGTGCCAGCAGCTTGTTTGGGGGAGGGAATGAAAAACTGTTTTTT.

This clone was detected a few times. CDR3 sequence: CASSLATSGTESPLHF. For the CDR3, the DNA is TGTGCCAGCAGCTTAGCAACATCAGGAACGGAATCACCCCTCCACTTT. The rearrangement links TRBV7-6 to TRBJ1-6; D is unresolved. Germline V gene sequence: CDR1 SGHVS, CDR2 FNYEAQ. CDR3 length equals 16 residues. Trimming left V 0 bases short and J 10 bases short, with 16 bases between.

This sequence joins TRBV18 and TRBJ2-7, with D possibly being TRBD1 (6 bases). The V gene's germline CDR1 is KGHSH and CDR2 LQKENI. The CDR3 sequence is 13 residues long. Trimming took off 4 bases at V and 0 bases at J, with 7 bases between the two ends. The CDR3 region is CASSQQGSYEQYF. The DNA of the CDR3 is TGTGCCAGCTCACAACAGGGCTCCTACGAGCAGTACTTC.

The V and J genes are TRBV7-9 and TRBJ1-2, with 8 nucleotides matching TRBD1. The J segment lost 6 bases and the V segment lost 1 base, leaving 4 bases of the junction unmatched. This CDR3 spans 14 amino acids. The germline V gene has CDR1 SEHNR and CDR2 FQNEAQ (reference sequence). CDR3 bases: TGTGCCAGCAGCTTAGGACAGGGGCCAAATGGCTACACCTTC. It yields the protein CASSLGQGPNGYTF.

V usage is TRBV7-6 and J usage is TRBJ1-1; TRBD1 agrees at 11 bases. Germline V gene sequence: CDR1 SGHVS, CDR2 FNYEAQ. J gave up 5 bases and V 1 base, and 3 bases lay outside the gene matches. The CDR3 extends over 15 amino acids. DNA for the CDR3: TGTGCCAGCAGCTTAGTAGGGACAGGGGGAACTGAAGCTTTCTTT. Translation: CASSLVGTGGTEAFF. The variable domain in full, completed from reference TRBV7-6 and TRBJ1-1, reads GAGVSQSPRYKVTKRGQDVALRCDPISGHVSLYWYRQALGQGPEFLTYFNYEAQQDKSGLPNDRFSAERPEGSISTLTIQRTEQRDSAMYRCASSLVGTGGTEAFFGQGTRLTVV.

Only one count was recorded for this clone. CDR3 sequence reads: CSASTGAYTEAFF. The CDR3 bases are TGCAGCGCCTCCACAGGGGCGTACACTGAAGCTTTCTTT. The chain uses TRBV29-1 and TRBJ1-1, with TRBD1 identical over 7 bases. V lost 7 bases and J lost 3; bases outside the gene matches: 8. Germline V gives CDR1 SQVTM, CDR2 ANQGSEA. The CDR3 extends over 13 amino acids. Filled out from reference TRBV29-1 and TRBJ1-1, the complete variable domain reads SAVISQKPSRDICQRGTSLTIQCQVDSQVTMMFWYRQQPGQSLTLIATANQGSEATYESGFVIDKFPISRPNLTFSTLTVSNMSPEDSSIYLCSASTGAYTEAFFGQGTRLTVV.

Only a few counts were recorded for this clone. The chain joins TRBV28 to TRBJ2-3; 9 bases map to TRBD1. The CDR3 is 15 residues long. The germline V gene has CDR1 MDHEN and CDR2 SYDVKM. The J segment lost 5 bases and the V segment lost 2 bases, leaving 5 bases of the junction unmatched. The CDR3 DNA reads as TGTGCCAGCAGTTTAGAGGGGACAGGGAAAGATACGCAGTATTTT. Protein sequence: CASSLEGTGKDTQYF.

The V call is TRBV5-6, the J call TRBJ2-3; maybe TRBD1 (6 bases). CDR3 length: 13 residues. V shed 6 bases and J shed 4 bases, with 12 bases lying between them. Per germline, CDR1 SGHDT and CDR2 YYEEEE. The CDR3 sequence: CASTLAGADTQYF. In nucleotides, the CDR3 is TGTGCCAGCACCTTAGCAGGGGCAGATACGCAGTATTTT.

This sequence joins TRBV5-1 and TRBJ1-6, with 7 nucleotides matching TRBD1. The ends lost 0 bases at V and 6 bases at J; junction bases unmatched: 6. The V gene's germline CDR1 is SGHRS and CDR2 YFSETQ. The CDR3 length is 16 residues. The CDR3 spells CASSLDGAGGNSPLHF. In DNA form, the CDR3 reads TGCGCCAGCAGCTTGGATGGGGCAGGGGGTAATTCACCCCTCCACTTT.

J is TRBJ1-1 and V is TRBV5-1, with D perhaps matching TRBD1 (5 bases). In germline, CDR1 is SGHRS, CDR2 YFSETQ. V lost 6 bases to trimming and J lost 1 base, with 10 bases between them. There are 13 residues in the CDR3. The DNA for the CDR3 is TGCGCCAGCACCGTCGACAGGAACACTGAAGCTTTCTTT. Its translation is CASTVDRNTEAFF.

The chain carries TRBV11-1 and TRBJ2-3, with TRBD1 matching over 10 bases. The germline CDR1 and CDR2 sequences are SGHAT and FQDESV (reference sequence). This CDR3 spans 14 amino acids. V gave up 4 bases and J gave up 5 bases; unmatched junction bases: 3. The CDR3 loop reads CASSSGQGRDTQYF. CDR3 coding DNA: TGTGCCAGCAGCTCGGGACAGGGGAGAGATACGCAGTATTTT.

V and J are TRBV7-9 and TRBJ2-1, with TRBD2 identical over 7 bases. Per the germline V gene, CDR1 is SEHNR and CDR2 is FQNEAQ (reference sequence). The CDR3 runs to 15 residues. V lost 5 bases and J lost 4; bases outside the gene matches: 8. The DNA of the CDR3 is TGTGCCAGCAGCCTTGCTAGCGGAGTATACAATGAGCAGTTCTTC. Its protein product is CASSLASGVYNEQFF.